This T cell receptor beta chain stems from a study of T cell responses to AZD1222 COVID-19 vaccine. Regarding the study as a whole: Among AZD1222 vaccinees, only 5 to 7 were seropositive at baseline. There were vaccine-associated CD4 TCRs across spike, dominant at 160-218 and 743-854. Close to half of spike-specific TCRs reportedly recognize unmutated variant regions. Spike-specific TCR breadth and depth grew following two AZD1222 doses.

A note on this clone: The antigen remains undetermined.

The CDR3 is made up of 14 amino acids. Germline assignment: CDR1 DFQATT and CDR2 SNEGSKA (reference sequence). Trimming took off 3 bases at V and 2 bases at J, with 14 bases between the two ends. TCRdb's copy holds only in-frame clones and misses some; the assay was immunoSEQ multiplex PCR. The table has about 86,000 clones, approximately 86% seen once. The rearrangement links TRBV20-1 to TRBJ2-7; no definite D call. The source of this sequence is an adult in good health. Sequenced material: peripheral blood, taken on day 0 of AZD1222 vaccination. The CDR3 reads CSASGPAKPYEQYF. DNA of the CDR3: TGCAGTGCTAGTGGGCCGGCGAAACCCTACGAGCAGTACTTC.